One T cell receptor beta chain is described in this entry. Antigen unknown. These data are taken from a study of Ad26.COV2.S vaccination and SARS-CoV-2 variants. Turning to the study itself: The donor was enrolled in the Ad26.COV2.S arm of the COV1001 trial. The vaccine Ad26.COV2.S was put into the muscle once, or twice with 56 days between.

Overall study results and limits: Substantial post-vaccination breadth of spike-specific CD8+ and CD4+ T cell responses was reported.

Here immunoSEQ multiplex PCR was the method, and the copy in TCRdb shows in-frame clones only, minus some. This table holds some 320,000 clones, 85% found once. Treatment noted: roughly 18 received Ad26.COV2.S at low or high dose, single or two shots; roughly five received placebo; per-sample allocation not given. Sampling happened 63 days after the first vaccine or placebo injection. V was pared by 6 bases and J by 8 bases, with 17 bases between. CDR1 is SGHDT, CDR2 YYEEEE, per germline. The CDR3 totals 13 residues. The sequences come from peripheral blood, collected in a trial of Ad26.COV2.S vaccine versus placebo. This TCR was sampled from a person aged 18-60 years who received the Ad26.COV2.S COVID-19 vaccine or a placebo. The chain is built from TRBV5-6 and TRBJ1-2; tentative D call: TRBD1 (5 bases). CDR3: CASNSLNEGGYTF. The CDR3 DNA follows: TGTGCCAGCAACTCCTTAAACGAGGGGGGCTACACCTTC.